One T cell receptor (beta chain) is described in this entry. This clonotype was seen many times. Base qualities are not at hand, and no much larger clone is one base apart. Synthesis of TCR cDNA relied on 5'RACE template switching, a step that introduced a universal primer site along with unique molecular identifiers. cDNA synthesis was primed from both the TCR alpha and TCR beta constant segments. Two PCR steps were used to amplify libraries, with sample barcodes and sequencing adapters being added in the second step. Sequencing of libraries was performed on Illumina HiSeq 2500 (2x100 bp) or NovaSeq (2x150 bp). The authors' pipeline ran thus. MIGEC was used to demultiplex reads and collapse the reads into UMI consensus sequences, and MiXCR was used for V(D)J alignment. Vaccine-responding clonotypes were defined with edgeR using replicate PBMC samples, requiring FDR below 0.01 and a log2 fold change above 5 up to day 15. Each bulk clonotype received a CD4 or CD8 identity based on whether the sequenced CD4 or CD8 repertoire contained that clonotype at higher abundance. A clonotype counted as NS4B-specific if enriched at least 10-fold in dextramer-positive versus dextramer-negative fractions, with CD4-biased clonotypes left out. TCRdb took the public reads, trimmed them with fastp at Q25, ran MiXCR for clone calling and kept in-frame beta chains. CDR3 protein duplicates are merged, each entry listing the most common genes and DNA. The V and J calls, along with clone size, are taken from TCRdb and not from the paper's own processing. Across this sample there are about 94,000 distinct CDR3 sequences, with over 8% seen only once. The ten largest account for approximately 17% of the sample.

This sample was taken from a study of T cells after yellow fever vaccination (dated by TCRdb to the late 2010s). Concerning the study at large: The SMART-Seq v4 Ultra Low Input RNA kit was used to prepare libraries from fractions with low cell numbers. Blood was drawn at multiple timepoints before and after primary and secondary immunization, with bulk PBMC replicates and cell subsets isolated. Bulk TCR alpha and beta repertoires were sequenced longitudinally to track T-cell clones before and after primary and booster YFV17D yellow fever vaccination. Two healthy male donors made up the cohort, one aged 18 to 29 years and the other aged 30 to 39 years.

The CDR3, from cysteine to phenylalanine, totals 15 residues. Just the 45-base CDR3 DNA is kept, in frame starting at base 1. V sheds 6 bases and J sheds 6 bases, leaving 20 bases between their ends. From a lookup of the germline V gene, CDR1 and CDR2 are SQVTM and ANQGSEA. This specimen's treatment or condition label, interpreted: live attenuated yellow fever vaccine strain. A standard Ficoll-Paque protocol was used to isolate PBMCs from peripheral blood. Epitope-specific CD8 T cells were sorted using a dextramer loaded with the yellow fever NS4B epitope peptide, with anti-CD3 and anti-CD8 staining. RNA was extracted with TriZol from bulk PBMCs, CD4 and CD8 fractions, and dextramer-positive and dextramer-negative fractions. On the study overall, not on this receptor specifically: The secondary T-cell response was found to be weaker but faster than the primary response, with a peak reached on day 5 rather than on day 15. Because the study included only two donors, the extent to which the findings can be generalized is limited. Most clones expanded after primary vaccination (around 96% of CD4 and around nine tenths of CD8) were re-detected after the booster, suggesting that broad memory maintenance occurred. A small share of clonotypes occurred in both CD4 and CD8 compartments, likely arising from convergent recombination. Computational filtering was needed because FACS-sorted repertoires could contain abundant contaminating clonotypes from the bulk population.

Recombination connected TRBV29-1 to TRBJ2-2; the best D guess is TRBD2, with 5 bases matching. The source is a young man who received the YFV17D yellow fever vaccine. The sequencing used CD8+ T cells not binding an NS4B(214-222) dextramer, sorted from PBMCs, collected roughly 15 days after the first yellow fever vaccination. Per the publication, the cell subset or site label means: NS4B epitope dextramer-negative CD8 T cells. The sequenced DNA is TGCAGCGTCCCCCGATGGCAGGAGGAGGCCGGGGAGCTGTTTTTT. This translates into CSVPRWQEEAGELFF.